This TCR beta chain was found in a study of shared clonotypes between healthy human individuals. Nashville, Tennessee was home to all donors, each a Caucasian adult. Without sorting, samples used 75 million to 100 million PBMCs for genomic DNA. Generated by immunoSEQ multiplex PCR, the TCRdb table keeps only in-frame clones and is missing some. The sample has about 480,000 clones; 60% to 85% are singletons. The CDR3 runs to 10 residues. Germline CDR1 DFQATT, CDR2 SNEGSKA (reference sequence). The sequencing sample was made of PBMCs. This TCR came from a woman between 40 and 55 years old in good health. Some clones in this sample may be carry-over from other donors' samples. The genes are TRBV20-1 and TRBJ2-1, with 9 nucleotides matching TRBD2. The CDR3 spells CSLAGNEQFF. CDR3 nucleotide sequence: TGCAGCCTAGCGGGAAATGAGCAGTTCTTC.